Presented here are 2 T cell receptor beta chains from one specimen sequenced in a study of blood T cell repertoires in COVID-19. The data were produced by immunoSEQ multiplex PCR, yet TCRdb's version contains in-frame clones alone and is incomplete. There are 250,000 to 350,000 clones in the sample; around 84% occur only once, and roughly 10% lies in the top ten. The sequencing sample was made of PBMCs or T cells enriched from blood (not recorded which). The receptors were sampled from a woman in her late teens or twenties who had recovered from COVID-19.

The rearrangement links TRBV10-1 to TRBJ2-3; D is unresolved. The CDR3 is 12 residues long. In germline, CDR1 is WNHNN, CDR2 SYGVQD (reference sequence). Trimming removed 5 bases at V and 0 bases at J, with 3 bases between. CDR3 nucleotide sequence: TGCGCCAGCAGTCCAAGCACAGATACGCAGTATTTT. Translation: CASSPSTDTQYF.

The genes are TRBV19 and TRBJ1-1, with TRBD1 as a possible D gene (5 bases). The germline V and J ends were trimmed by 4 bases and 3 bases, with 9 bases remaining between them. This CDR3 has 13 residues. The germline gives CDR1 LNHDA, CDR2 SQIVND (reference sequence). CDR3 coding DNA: TGTGCCAGTAGTAAACGGGGGGACACTGAAGCTTTCTTT. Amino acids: CASSKRGDTEAFF.